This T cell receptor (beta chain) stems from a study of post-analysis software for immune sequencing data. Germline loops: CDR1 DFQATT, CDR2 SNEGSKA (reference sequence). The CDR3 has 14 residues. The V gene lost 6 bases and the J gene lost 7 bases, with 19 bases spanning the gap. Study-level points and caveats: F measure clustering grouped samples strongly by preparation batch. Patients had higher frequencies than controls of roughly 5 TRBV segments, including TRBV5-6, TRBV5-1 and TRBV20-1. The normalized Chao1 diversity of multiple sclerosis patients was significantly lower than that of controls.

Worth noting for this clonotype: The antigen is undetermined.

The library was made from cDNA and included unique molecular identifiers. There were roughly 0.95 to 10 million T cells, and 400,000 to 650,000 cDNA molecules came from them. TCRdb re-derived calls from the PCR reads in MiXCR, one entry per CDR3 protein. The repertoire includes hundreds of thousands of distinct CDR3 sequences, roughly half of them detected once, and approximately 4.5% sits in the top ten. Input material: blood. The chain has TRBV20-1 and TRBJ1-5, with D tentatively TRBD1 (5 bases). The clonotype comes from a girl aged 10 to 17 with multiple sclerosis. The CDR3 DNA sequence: TGCAGTGCCATGGGGGGGTCTCGCGGCCAGCCCCAGCATTTT. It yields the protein CSAMGGSRGQPQHF.